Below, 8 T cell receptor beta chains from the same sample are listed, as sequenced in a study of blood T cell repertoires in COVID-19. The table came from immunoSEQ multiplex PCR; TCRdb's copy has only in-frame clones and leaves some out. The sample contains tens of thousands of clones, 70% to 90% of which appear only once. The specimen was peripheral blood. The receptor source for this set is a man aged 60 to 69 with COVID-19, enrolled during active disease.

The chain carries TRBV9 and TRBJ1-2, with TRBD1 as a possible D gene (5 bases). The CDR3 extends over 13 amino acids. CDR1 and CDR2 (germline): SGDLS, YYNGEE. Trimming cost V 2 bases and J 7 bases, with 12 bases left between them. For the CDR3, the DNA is TGTGCCAGCAGCGTTATGGTAGGGGCTGGCTACACCTTC. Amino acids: CASSVMVGAGYTF.

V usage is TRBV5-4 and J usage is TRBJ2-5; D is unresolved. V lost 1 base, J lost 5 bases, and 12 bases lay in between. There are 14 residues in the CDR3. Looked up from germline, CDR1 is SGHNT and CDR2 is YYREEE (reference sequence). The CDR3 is CASSLKSGPETQYF. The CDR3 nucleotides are TGTGCCAGCAGCTTGAAGTCGGGTCCCGAGACCCAGTACTTC.

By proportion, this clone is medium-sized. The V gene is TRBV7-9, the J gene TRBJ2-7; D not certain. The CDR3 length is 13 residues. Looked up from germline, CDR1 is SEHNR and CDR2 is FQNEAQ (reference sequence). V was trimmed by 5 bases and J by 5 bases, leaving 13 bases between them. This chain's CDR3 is CASSLLTRDEQYF. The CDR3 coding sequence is TGTGCCAGCAGCCTCCTGACCCGGGACGAGCAGTACTTC.

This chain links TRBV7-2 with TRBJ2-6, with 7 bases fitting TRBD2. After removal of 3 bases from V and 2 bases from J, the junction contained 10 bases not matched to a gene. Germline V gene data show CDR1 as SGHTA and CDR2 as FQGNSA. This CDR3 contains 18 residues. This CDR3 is CASSLLPSGTTGANVLTF. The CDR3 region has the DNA TGTGCCAGCAGCTTGCTTCCTTCCGGGACTACTGGGGCCAACGTCCTGACTTTC. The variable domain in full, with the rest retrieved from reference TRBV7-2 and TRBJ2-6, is GAGVSQSPSNKVTEKGKDVELRCDPISGHTALYWYRQSLGQGLEFLIYFQGNSAPDKSGLPSDRFSAERTGGSVSTLTIQRTQQEDSAVYLCASSLLPSGTTGANVLTFGAGSRLTVL.

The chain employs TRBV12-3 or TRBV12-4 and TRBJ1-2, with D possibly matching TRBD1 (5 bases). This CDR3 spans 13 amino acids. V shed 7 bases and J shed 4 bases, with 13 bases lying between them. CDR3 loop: CASNPGGTYGYTF. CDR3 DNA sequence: TGTGCCAGCAACCCCGGGGGAACCTATGGCTACACCTTC.

The CDR3 spells CASSQIVGGRSPLHF. In DNA, the CDR3 is TGTGCCAGCAGCCAAATAGTCGGTGGCAGGTCACCCCTCCACTTT. This sequence joins TRBV3-1 (or the pseudogene TRBV3-2) and TRBJ1-6; D is uncertain. V shed 2 bases and J shed 10 bases, with 15 bases lying between them. The CDR3 runs 15 residues. CDR1 LGHDT and CDR2 YNNKEL come from the germline V gene (reference sequence).

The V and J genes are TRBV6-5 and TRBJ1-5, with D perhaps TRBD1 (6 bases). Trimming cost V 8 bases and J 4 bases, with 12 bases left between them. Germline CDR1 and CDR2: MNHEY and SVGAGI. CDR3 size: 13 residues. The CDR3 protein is CASGETGNQPQHF. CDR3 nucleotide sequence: TGTGCCAGCGGCGAAACAGGGAATCAGCCCCAGCATTTT.

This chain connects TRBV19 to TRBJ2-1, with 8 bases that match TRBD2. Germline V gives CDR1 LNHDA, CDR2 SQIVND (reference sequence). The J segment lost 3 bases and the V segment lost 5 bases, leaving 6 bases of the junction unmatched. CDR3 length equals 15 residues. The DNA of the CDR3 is TGTGCCAGTAGTGTAAGCGGGAGTTTCTACAATGAGCAGTTCTTC. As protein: CASSVSGSFYNEQFF.